The sequence of this TCR beta chain was determined in a study of cytomegalovirus exposure and HLA in healthy donors. Study background: Unique TCR beta sequences numbering approximately 120 million came from 150 million to 200 million T cells in an earlier analysis.

Study conclusions and caveats: Later analysis identified several of the most significant clusters that appeared linked to common viral pathogens. Highly shared sequence variants in one cluster were likely a sequencing artifact.

Concerning this clone: Its cognate antigen is unknown.

This CDR3 contains 12 residues. V lost 5 bases, J lost 8 bases, and 12 bases lay in between. The germline V gene has CDR1 SGHNT and CDR2 YENEEA. PCR involved 60 Vbeta and 13 Jbeta primers. Measured with immunoSEQ multiplex PCR; TCRdb has only the in-frame clones, and not every one. The sample includes around 180,000 clones, over 70% of them seen just once. The receptor's source is a woman in her late teens or twenties in good health and CMV-seropositive. Input material: PBMCs. The chain recombines TRBV11-3 with TRBJ1-2; D is perhaps TRBD1 (6 bases). CDR3 loop: CASSQQGDGYTF. The CDR3 DNA reads TGTGCCAGCAGCCAACAGGGAGACGGCTACACCTTC.